The 29 T cell receptor beta chains given below trace back to one sample, sequenced in a study of blood T cell repertoires in COVID-19. Here immunoSEQ multiplex PCR was the method, and the copy in TCRdb shows in-frame clones only, minus some. The data contain under 350,000 clones, 70% to 90% of them singletons. Source material: peripheral blood. The receptors come from a woman aged 65 to 85 with acute or convalescent COVID-19.

J is TRBJ1-3 and V is TRBV5-1; perhaps TRBD1 as D (6 bases). The CDR3 is made up of 15 amino acids. CDR1 and CDR2 from the germline V gene are SGHRS and YFSETQ. The V and J ends lost 4 bases and 3 bases respectively, with 14 bases between them. The CDR3: CASSLGGSDGNTIYF. CDR3 coding DNA: TGCGCCAGCAGCCTGGGGGGCAGCGATGGAAACACCATATATTTT.

This clone appeared once. This chain uses TRBV5-1 with TRBJ1-2; 8 nucleotides align to TRBD1. The CDR3 is made up of 12 amino acids. J was trimmed by 7 bases and V by 3 bases; bases with no gene match: 2. Germline V gives CDR1 SGHRS, CDR2 YFSETQ. The CDR3 region has the DNA TGCGCCAGCAGCTCGACAGGGGCTGGCTACACCTTC. It translates to CASSSTGAGYTF.

This chain connects TRBV10-3 to TRBJ2-6; 10 bases line up with TRBD2. CDR1 is ENHRY, CDR2 SYGVKD, per germline. This CDR3 is 18 amino acids long. J lost 0 bases, V lost 4 bases, and 6 bases had no gene match. The CDR3 loop is CAISASGGVRSGANVLTF. The DNA of the CDR3 is TGTGCCATCAGTGCGAGCGGGGGGGTCCGCTCTGGGGCCAACGTCCTGACTTTC.

This clone came up a few times. This chain joins TRBV5-1 and TRBJ1-6; maybe TRBD1 (6 bases). V lost 3 bases and J 6 bases, leaving 13 bases between the germline ends. Germline V gives CDR1 SGHRS, CDR2 YFSETQ. The length of the CDR3 is 15 residues. CDR3 sequence (DNA): TGCGCCAGCAGCTGGGACACGGTGGGTAATTCACCCCTCCACTTT. It codes for CASSWDTVGNSPLHF.

The rearrangement joins TRBV2 to TRBJ1-1; 10 bases match TRBD1. CDR3 length: 14 residues. Germline V gene sequence: CDR1 SNHLY, CDR2 FYNNEI. V gave up 7 bases and J gave up 13 bases; unmatched junction bases: 15. The CDR3 DNA follows: TGTGCCAGCACGATCGACAGGGGGCGGCCTCAGGGTTTCTTT. Protein: CASTIDRGRPQGFF. The whole variable domain, remainder taken from reference TRBV2 and TRBJ1-1, is EPEVTQTPSHQVTQMGQEVILRCVPISNHLYFYWYRQILGQKVEFLVSFYNNEISEKSEIFDDQFSVERPDGSNFTLKIRSTKLEDSAMYFCASTIDRGRPQGFFGQGTRLTVV.

This chain uses TRBV6-4 with TRBJ1-3; 7 positions agree with TRBD1. The V gene's germline CDR1 is MRHNA and CDR2 SNTAGT. The CDR3 loop spans 14 amino acids. V lost 8 bases to trimming and J lost 6 bases; unmatched junction nucleotides: 10. CDR3 nucleotide sequence: TGTGCCAGCTCCCGGACAGGCGGAATAAACACCATATATTTT. Protein sequence: CASSRTGGINTIYF.

V and J are TRBV3-1 (or the pseudogene TRBV3-2) and TRBJ1-3; D may be TRBD1 (5 bases). Germline CDR1 is LGHDT and CDR2 is YNNKEL (reference sequence). There are 16 residues in the CDR3. Trimming took 6 bases from V and 0 from J, leaving 15 bases between them. The CDR3, as DNA: TGTGCCAGCAGTCTCCTAGACAGTGTCTCTGGAAACACCATATATTTT. Translated, it gives CASSLLDSVSGNTIYF.

The chain has TRBV3-1 (or the pseudogene TRBV3-2) and TRBJ2-4, with TRBD2 identical over 12 bases. The length of the CDR3 is 16 residues. Looked up from germline, CDR1 is LGHDT and CDR2 is YNNKEL (reference sequence). The J segment lost 6 bases and the V segment lost 0 bases, leaving 3 bases of the junction unmatched. In nucleotides, the CDR3 is TGTGCCAGCAGCCAAGAGAGACTAGCGGGGGTAAACATTCAGTACTTC. Amino acids: CASSQERLAGVNIQYF.

The rearrangement uses TRBV27 and TRBJ1-1, with a possible D match to TRBD1 (5 bases). The CDR3 loop spans 14 amino acids. The V end lost 4 bases, the J end lost 4 bases, and 13 bases lay between the germline ends. CDR1 is MNHEY and CDR2 is SMNVEV in the germline V gene (reference sequence). The CDR3 sequence is CASSSGQRTTEAFF. Here the CDR3 DNA reads TGTGCCAGCAGTTCAGGACAAAGGACCACTGAAGCTTTCTTT.

The chain combines TRBV3-1 (or the pseudogene TRBV3-2) with TRBJ1-6; D not resolved. Germline-derived CDR1 and CDR2 are LGHDT and YNNKEL (reference sequence). The CDR3 consists of 16 residues. Trimming stripped 5 bases from V and 5 bases from J, with 16 bases between. As DNA, the CDR3 is TGTGCCAGCAGCTTTCGTTTGCGGGGAAATAATTCACCCCTCCACTTT. It translates to CASSFRLRGNNSPLHF.

The genes are TRBV25-1 and TRBJ2-5, with 7 nucleotides matching TRBD1. Germline assignment: CDR1 MGHDK and CDR2 SYGVNS. This CDR3 spans 14 amino acids. The V segment lost 2 bases and the J segment 4 bases; nucleotides outside the gene matches: 4. In nucleotides, the CDR3 is TGTGCCAGCAGTGAACACAGGGGTGGAGAGACCCAGTACTTC. The encoded protein is CASSEHRGGETQYF.

This clone was counted only a few times. V usage is TRBV10-1 and J usage is TRBJ2-1, with D possibly TRBD2 on 6 matching bases. The CDR3 sequence is 13 residues long. Trimming removed 0 bases at V and 13 bases at J, with 13 bases between. Germline V CDR1 and CDR2: WNHNN, SYGVQD (reference sequence). The CDR3 region has the DNA TGCGCCAGCAGTGAGTCGGGGACTCGAGGACAGTTCTTC. Its translation is CASSESGTRGQFF.

V and J are TRBV2 and TRBJ2-1, with 7 bases that match TRBD1. V shed 6 bases and J 3 bases; nucleotides not matched to a gene: 5. The CDR3 is 14 amino acids. Germline lookup yields CDR1 SNHLY and CDR2 FYNNEI. CDR3 protein: CASSPGQSYNEQFF. CDR3 sequence (DNA): TGTGCCAGCAGCCCGGGACAGAGCTACAATGAGCAGTTCTTC.

V is TRBV19 and J is TRBJ2-3; TRBD2 matches 12 bases. V dropped 8 bases and J dropped 2; count of bases not matched to a gene: 5. This CDR3 comprises 15 residues. Germline V gene data show CDR1 as LNHDA and CDR2 as SQIVND (reference sequence). This CDR3 is CASHRTSGATDTQYF. The CDR3 DNA is TGTGCCAGTCATCGGACTAGCGGGGCCACAGATACGCAGTATTTT.

The V and J genes are TRBV30 and TRBJ1-6; D might be TRBD1 (6 bases). The CDR3 runs to 14 residues. Trimming stripped 7 bases from V and 9 bases from J, with 19 bases between. The V gene's germline CDR1 is GTSNPN and CDR2 SVGIG (reference sequence). CDR3 coding DNA: TGTGCCTCCTCGAGGGGGGGCGCGGGTTCACCCCTCCACTTT. Translation: CASSRGGAGSPLHF.

J is TRBJ2-7 and V is TRBV3-1 (or the pseudogene TRBV3-2); 7 bases are shared with TRBD1. The CDR3 extends over 15 amino acids. Germline CDR1 LGHDT, CDR2 YNNKEL (reference sequence). V lost 6 bases and J lost 3; bases outside the gene matches: 11. The CDR3 loop is CASSSKTGIIYEQYF. In DNA, the CDR3 is TGTGCCAGCAGTTCTAAGACAGGGATTATCTACGAGCAGTACTTC.

V usage is TRBV4-1 and J usage is TRBJ1-2, with D uncertain. V shed 2 bases and J shed 0 bases, with 10 bases lying between them. Germline V gene sequence: CDR1 MGHRA, CDR2 YSYEKL. There are 15 residues in the CDR3. CDR3 residues: CASSQPAGSNYGYTF. CDR3 DNA: TGCGCCAGCAGCCAACCAGCAGGCTCTAACTATGGCTACACCTTC.

The gene calls are TRBV10-3 and TRBJ2-1; D may be TRBD2 (6 bases). This CDR3 has 14 residues. V was shortened by 0 bases and J by 6 bases, with 9 bases between the two germline ends. The germline V gene encodes CDR1 ENHRY and CDR2 SYGVKD. CDR3 in DNA: TGTGCCATCAGTGAGTCGTGGACTACCAATGAGCAGTTCTTC. Protein product: CAISESWTTNEQFF.

The gene calls are TRBV5-1 and TRBJ2-7, with 10 bases that match TRBD1. This CDR3 spans 14 amino acids. The trim removed 4 bases at V and 5 bases at J, leaving 6 bases unmatched. Per the germline V gene, CDR1 is SGHRS and CDR2 is YFSETQ. CDR3 nucleotide sequence: TGCGCCAGCAGCCGCCGGGACAGGGGCCACGAGCAGTACTTC. Encoded protein: CASSRRDRGHEQYF.

The CDR3 here is CASSRQGAMNTEAFF. CDR3 nucleotide sequence: TGTGCCAGCAGCCGACAGGGGGCGATGAACACTGAAGCTTTCTTT. V is TRBV7-8 and J is TRBJ1-1, with TRBD1 matching 10 bases. J gave up 0 bases and V 5 bases, and 3 bases lay outside the gene matches. There are 15 residues in the CDR3. The germline gives CDR1 SGHVS, CDR2 FQNEAQ.

The chain employs TRBV24-1 and TRBJ1-5; 7 nucleotides align to TRBD1. The CDR3 sequence is 14 residues long. With V trimmed by 5 bases and J by 10 bases, 10 bases remained unmatched. Germline CDR1 and CDR2: KGHDR and SFDVKD. The CDR3 here is CATSAGQGGSPQHF. DNA of the CDR3: TGTGCCACCAGTGCAGGTCAGGGGGGTTCCCCCCAGCATTTT.

This chain links TRBV5-6 with TRBJ2-6, with TRBD1 identical over 11 bases. Germline V CDR1 and CDR2: SGHDT, YYEEEE. The junction had 10 bases not matched to a gene; V was cut back by 3 bases and J by 2 bases. The CDR3 is 19 residues long. DNA of the CDR3: TGTGCCAGCAGCTCAAGGGACAGGGGGAGAAAAGCTGGGGCCAACGTCCTGACTTTC. The encoded protein is CASSSRDRGRKAGANVLTF.

The rearrangement joins TRBV12-3 or TRBV12-4 to TRBJ1-3; no clear D gene. Trimming left V 7 bases short and J 8 bases short, with 12 bases between. The CDR3 extends over 12 amino acids. The DNA for the CDR3 is TGTGCCAGCACTACGGTCGCTTACACCATATATTTT. Protein product: CASTTVAYTIYF.

The CDR3 sequence is CATSRDRGSTEAFF. The CDR3 DNA sequence: TGTGCCACCAGCAGAGATAGGGGGTCGACTGAAGCTTTCTTT. The chain is built from TRBV15 and TRBJ1-1; TRBD1 is a possible D gene (6 bases). This CDR3 has 14 amino acids. CDR1 is LNHNV, CDR2 YYDKDF, per germline (reference sequence). Trimming took 0 bases from V and 5 from J, leaving 10 bases between them.

The chain carries TRBV5-6 and TRBJ1-6; 8 bases fit TRBD1. The germline V gene has CDR1 SGHDT and CDR2 YYEEEE. J gave up 10 bases and V 2 bases, and 14 bases lay outside the gene matches. The CDR3 spans 17 residues. The CDR3 loop reads CASSFKDRVPFGSPLHF. In DNA form, the CDR3 reads TGTGCCAGCAGCTTCAAGGACAGGGTCCCTTTTGGATCACCCCTCCACTTT.

CDR3 coding DNA: TGTGCCAGCAGCGCGGACAGGACTTATGAAGGCTACACCTTC. This encodes CASSADRTYEGYTF. The chain combines TRBV7-9 with TRBJ1-2; TRBD1 matches 7 bases. Trimming cost V 5 bases and J 8 bases; bases outside gene matches: 11. This CDR3 has 14 residues. Per germline, CDR1 SEHNR and CDR2 FQNEAQ (reference sequence).

The chain joins TRBV5-1 to TRBJ2-2; 8 bases line up with TRBD1. CDR3 length: 15 residues. CDR1 is SGHRS, CDR2 YFSETQ, per germline. The J segment lost 3 bases and the V segment lost 5 bases, leaving 6 bases of the junction unmatched. The CDR3 region is CASRRSQGDTGELFF. DNA of the CDR3: TGCGCCAGCAGGCGGTCACAGGGGGACACCGGGGAGCTGTTTTTT.

The rearrangement links TRBV3-1 (or the pseudogene TRBV3-2) to TRBJ1-4; the match to TRBD1 covers 8 bases. This CDR3 has 14 residues. In germline, CDR1 is LGHDT, CDR2 YNNKEL (reference sequence). The J segment lost 6 bases and the V segment lost 4 bases, leaving 4 bases of the junction unmatched. This chain's CDR3 is CASSPGGRDEKLFF. As DNA, the CDR3 is TGTGCCAGCAGCCCAGGGGGCCGGGATGAAAAACTGTTTTTT.

This chain joins TRBV6-5 and TRBJ1-1; D is ambiguous. Germline V lookup: CDR1 MNHEY, CDR2 SVGAGI. This CDR3 is built from 15 residues. V was pared by 4 bases and J by 4 bases, with 16 bases between. This CDR3 is CASSSAPGGVTEAFF. For the CDR3, the DNA is TGTGCCAGCAGTTCCGCCCCGGGCGGGGTCACTGAAGCTTTCTTT.